This T cell receptor (beta chain) was sequenced for a study of molecular identifiers for immune sequencing clone quantification. Study-wide context: The replicates split RNA from about 19,000 or 110,000 naive CD8 cells five ways and sequenced four. Study observations and caveats: Clones above 20 RNA copies contained over 98% of effector molecules and under 1% of naive molecules. Highly expanded clone sizes could end up underestimated if a barcode were shared by identical TCR molecules.

Of note for this clonotype: Its antigen is not identified. A clone one base away is much larger, so this may be a read error.

The CDR3 loop spans 13 amino acids. Trimming left V 0 bases short and J 8 bases short, with 9 bases between. Germline assignment: CDR1 SEHNR and CDR2 FQNEAQ (reference sequence). The CD8+CD4-CCR7+CD45RA+ phenotype defined the sorted naive CD8 T cells. TCRdb reanalysed the PCR reads using MiXCR and keeps one entry per CDR3 protein. The sample lists hundreds of thousands of distinct CDR3 sequences; about a quarter were seen once. The V and J genes are TRBV7-9 and TRBJ2-3; D is ambiguous. The specimen was naive CD8+ T cells from blood, with Jurkat cell RNA spiked in. Noted subset: FACS-sorted CD8+CD4-CCR7+CD45RA+ naive T cells. The TCR was taken from a human donor in good health. Some libraries in this study had Jurkat cell RNA spiked in. The CDR3 region has the DNA TGTGCCAGCAGCTTAGCGAGTCCAGGTACGCAGTATTTT. As protein: CASSLASPGTQYF.